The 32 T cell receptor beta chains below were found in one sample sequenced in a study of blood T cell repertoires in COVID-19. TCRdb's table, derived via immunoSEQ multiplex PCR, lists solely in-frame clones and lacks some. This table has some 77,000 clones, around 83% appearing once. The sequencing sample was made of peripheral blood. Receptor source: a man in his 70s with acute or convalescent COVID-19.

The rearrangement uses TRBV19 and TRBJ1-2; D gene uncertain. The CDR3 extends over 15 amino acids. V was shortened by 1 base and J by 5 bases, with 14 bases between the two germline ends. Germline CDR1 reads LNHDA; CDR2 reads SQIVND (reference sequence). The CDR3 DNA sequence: TGTGCCAGTAGTATAGGGAGGAGACTGACTTATGGCTACACCTTC. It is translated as CASSIGRRLTYGYTF.

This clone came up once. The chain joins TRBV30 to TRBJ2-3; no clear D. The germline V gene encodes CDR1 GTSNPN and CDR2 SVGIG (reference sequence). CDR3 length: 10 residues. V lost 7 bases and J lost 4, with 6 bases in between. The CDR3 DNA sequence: TGTGCCTTCTCGGCAGATACGCAGTATTTT. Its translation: CAFSADTQYF.

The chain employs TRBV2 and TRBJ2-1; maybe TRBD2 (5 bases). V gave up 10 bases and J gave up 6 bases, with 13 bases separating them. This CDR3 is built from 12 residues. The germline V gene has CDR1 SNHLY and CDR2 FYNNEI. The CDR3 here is CATLPGGNEQFF. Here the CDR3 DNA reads TGTGCCACCCTTCCCGGAGGCAATGAGCAGTTCTTC.

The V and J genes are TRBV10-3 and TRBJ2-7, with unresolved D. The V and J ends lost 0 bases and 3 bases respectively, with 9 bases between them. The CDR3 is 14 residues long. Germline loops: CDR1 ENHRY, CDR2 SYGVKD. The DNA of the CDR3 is TGTGCCATCAGTGAGTCGAACAGACGCTACGAGCAGTACTTC. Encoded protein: CAISESNRRYEQYF.

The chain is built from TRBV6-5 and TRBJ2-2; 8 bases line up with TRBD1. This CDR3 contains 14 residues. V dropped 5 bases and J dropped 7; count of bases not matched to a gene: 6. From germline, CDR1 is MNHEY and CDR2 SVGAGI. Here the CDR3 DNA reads TGTGCCAGCAGTCCGGACAGGGCGGGCGGGGAGCTGTTTTTT. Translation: CASSPDRAGGELFF.

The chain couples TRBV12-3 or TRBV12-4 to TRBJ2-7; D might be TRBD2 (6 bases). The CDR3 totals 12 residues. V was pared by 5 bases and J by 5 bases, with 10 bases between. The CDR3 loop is CASSGGGNEQYF. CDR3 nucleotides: TGTGCCAGCAGTGGTGGGGGGAACGAGCAGTACTTC.

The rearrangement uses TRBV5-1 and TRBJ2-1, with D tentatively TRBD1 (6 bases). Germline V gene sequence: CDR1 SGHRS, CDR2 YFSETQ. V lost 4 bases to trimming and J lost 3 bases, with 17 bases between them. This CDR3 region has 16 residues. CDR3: CASSGTGPSHYNEQFF. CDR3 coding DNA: TGCGCCAGCAGCGGTACAGGGCCGTCCCACTACAATGAGCAGTTCTTC.

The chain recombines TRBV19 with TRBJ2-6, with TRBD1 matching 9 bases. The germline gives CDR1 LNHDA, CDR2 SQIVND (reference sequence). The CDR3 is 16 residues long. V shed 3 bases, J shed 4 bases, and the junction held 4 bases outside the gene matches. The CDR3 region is CASSMGTGSGANVLTF. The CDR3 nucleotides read TGTGCCAGTAGTATGGGGACAGGGTCCGGGGCCAACGTCCTGACTTTC.

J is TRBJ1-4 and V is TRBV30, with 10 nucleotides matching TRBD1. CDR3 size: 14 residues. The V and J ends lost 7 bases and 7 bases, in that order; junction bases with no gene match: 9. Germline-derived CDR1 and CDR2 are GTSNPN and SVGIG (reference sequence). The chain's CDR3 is CASSPTGGREKLFF. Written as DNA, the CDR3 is TGTGCCTCCTCTCCGACAGGGGGCCGTGAAAAACTGTTTTTT.

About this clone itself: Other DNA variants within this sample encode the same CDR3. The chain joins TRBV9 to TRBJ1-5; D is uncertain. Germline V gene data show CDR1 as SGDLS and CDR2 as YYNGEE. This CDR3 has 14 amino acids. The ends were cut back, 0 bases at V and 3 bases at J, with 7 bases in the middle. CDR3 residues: CASSVGQFNQPQHF. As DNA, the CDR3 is TGTGCCAGCAGCGTAGGGCAGTTCAATCAGCCCCAGCATTTT.

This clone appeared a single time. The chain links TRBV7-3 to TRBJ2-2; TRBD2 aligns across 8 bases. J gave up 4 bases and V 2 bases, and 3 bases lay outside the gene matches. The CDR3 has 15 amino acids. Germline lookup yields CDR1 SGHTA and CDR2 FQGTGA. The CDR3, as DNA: TGTGCCAGCAGCTTAGCGGGAGGTTCCACCGGGGAGCTGTTTTTT. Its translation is CASSLAGGSTGELFF.

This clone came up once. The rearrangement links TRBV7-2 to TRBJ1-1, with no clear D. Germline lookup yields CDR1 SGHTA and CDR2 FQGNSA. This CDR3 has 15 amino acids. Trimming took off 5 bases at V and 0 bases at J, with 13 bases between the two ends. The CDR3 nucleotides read TGTGCCAGCAGCCCCGAGGGAACAATGAACACTGAAGCTTTCTTT. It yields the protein CASSPEGTMNTEAFF.

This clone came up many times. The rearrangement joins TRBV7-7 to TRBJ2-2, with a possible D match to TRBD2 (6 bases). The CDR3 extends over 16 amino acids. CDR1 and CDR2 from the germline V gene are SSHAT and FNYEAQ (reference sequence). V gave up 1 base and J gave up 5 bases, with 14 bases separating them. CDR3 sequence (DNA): TGTGCCAGCAGCTTAGGGAGGGGACGCGGAACCGGGGAGCTGTTTTTT. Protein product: CASSLGRGRGTGELFF.

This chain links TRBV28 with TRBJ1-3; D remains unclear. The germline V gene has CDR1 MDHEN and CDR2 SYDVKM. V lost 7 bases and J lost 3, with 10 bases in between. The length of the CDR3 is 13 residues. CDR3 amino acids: CASIHLSGNTIYF. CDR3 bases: TGTGCCAGCATCCACCTTAGTGGAAACACCATATATTTT.

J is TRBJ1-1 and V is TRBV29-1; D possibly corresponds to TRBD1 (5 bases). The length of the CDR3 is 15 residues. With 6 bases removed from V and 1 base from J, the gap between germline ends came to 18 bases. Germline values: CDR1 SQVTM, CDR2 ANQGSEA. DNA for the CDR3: TGCAGCGTAGTGATGGGGGGGACGGCGAACACTGAAGCTTTCTTT. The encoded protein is CSVVMGGTANTEAFF.

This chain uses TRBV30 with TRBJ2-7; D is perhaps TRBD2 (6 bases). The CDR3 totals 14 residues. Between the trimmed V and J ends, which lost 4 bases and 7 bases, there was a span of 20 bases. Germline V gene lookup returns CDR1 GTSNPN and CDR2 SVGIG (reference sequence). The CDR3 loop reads CAWNPGTSHKEQYF. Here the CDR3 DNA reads TGTGCCTGGAATCCCGGGACTTCTCATAAGGAGCAGTACTTC.

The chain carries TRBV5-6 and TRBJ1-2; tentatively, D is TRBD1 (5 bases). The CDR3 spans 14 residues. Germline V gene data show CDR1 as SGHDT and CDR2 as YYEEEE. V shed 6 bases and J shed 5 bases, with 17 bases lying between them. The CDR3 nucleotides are TGTGCCAGCAATCTAGGGCAGGGACTATATGGCTACACCTTC. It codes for CASNLGQGLYGYTF.

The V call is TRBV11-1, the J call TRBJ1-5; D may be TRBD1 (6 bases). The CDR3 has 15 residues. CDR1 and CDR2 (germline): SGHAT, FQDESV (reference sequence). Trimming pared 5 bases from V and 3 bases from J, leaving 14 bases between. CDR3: CASSPGDGVNQPQHF. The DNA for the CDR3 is TGTGCCAGCAGCCCAGGGGACGGCGTCAATCAGCCCCAGCATTTT.

Here the CDR3 reads CASSTGQASNQPQHF. Here the CDR3 DNA reads TGTGCCAGTAGTACCGGACAGGCTAGCAATCAGCCCCAGCATTTT. The rearrangement links TRBV19 to TRBJ1-5; TRBD1 agrees at 7 bases. With 4 bases clipped from V and 0 bases from J, the junction kept 3 bases outside the gene matches. The CDR3 length is 15 residues. Germline loops: CDR1 LNHDA, CDR2 SQIVND (reference sequence).

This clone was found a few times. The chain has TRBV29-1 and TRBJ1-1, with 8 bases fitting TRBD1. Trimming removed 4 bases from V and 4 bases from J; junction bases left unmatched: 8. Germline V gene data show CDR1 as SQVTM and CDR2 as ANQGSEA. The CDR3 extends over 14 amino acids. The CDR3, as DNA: TGCAGCGTTGTCCGACCGGACAGGGTCACTGAAGCTTTCTTT. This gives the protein CSVVRPDRVTEAFF.

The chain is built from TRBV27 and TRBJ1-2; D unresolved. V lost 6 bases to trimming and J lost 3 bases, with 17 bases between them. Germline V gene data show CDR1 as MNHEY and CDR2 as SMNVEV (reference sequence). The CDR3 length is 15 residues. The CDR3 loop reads CASRPWSGGDYGYTF. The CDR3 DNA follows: TGTGCCAGCAGGCCCTGGTCCGGAGGCGACTATGGCTACACCTTC.

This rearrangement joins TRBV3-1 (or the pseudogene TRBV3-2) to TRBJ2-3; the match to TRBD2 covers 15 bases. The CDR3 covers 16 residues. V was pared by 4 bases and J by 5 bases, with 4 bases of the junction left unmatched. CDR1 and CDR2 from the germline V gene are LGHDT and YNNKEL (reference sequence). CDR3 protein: CASSLAGLAGGDTQYF. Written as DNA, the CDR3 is TGTGCCAGCAGCCTAGCGGGACTAGCGGGAGGAGATACGCAGTATTTT.

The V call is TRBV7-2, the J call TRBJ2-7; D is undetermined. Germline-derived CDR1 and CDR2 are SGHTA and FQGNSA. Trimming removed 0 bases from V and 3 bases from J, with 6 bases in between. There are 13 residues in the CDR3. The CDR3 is CASSLARDYEQYF. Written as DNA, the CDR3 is TGTGCCAGCAGCTTAGCGCGAGACTACGAGCAGTACTTC.

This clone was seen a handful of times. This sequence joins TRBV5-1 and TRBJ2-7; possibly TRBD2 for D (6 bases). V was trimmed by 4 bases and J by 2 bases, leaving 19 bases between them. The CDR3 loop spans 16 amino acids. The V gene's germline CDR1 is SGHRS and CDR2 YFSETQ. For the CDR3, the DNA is TGCGCCAGCAGCCCTGGGGCGGGAAAAACCCCCTACGAGCAGTACTTC. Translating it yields CASSPGAGKTPYEQYF. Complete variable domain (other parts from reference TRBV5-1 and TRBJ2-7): KAGVTQTPRYLIKTRGQQVTLSCSPISGHRSVSWYQQTPGQGLQFLFEYFSETQRNKGNFPGRFSGRQFSNSRSEMNVSTLELGDSALYLCASSPGAGKTPYEQYFGPGTRLTVT.

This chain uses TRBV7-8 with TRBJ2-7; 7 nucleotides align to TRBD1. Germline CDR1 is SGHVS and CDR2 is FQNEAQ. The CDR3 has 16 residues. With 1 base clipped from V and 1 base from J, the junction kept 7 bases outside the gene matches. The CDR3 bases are TGTGCCAGCAGCTTAGGGACCCCAGGGGGTTCCTACGAGCAGTACTTC. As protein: CASSLGTPGGSYEQYF. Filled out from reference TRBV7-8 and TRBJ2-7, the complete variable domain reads GAGVSQSPRYKVAKRGQDVALRCDPISGHVSLFWYQQALGQGPEFLTYFQNEAQLDKSGLPSDRFFAERPEGSVSTLKIQRTQQEDSAVYLCASSLGTPGGSYEQYFGPGTRLTVT.

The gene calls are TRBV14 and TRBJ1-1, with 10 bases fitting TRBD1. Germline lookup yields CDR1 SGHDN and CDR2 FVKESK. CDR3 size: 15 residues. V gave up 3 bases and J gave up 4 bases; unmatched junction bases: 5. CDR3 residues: CASSQGQGWRTEAFF. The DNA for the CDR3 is TGTGCCAGCAGCCAGGGACAGGGGTGGCGCACTGAAGCTTTCTTT.

The CDR3 DNA is TGTGCCAGCAGCCAAGACCAGGGGGGCACCGGGGAGCTGTTTTTT. It specifies CASSQDQGGTGELFF. This chain links TRBV3-1 (or the pseudogene TRBV3-2) with TRBJ2-2; tentative D call: TRBD1 (7 bases). The length of the CDR3 is 15 residues. Germline V gene data show CDR1 as LGHDT and CDR2 as YNNKEL (reference sequence). V dropped 0 bases and J dropped 4 bases, with 9 bases sitting between them.

Written as DNA, the CDR3 is TGTGCCAGCAGCCCTCAAGCCTCGAGCTATGGCTACACCTTC. This encodes CASSPQASSYGYTF. The chain employs TRBV7-3 and TRBJ1-2; D is ambiguous. The CDR3 has 14 residues. Germline CDR1 and CDR2: SGHTA and FQGTGA. The V gene lost 5 bases and the J gene lost 4 bases, with 14 bases spanning the gap.

CDR3 sequence (DNA): TGTGCCTGGAGTTTAACAGCGGGACTGCAGTTCTTC. Amino acid sequence: CAWSLTAGLQFF. The genes are TRBV30 and TRBJ2-1; 7 positions match TRBD2. From germline, CDR1 is GTSNPN and CDR2 SVGIG (reference sequence). The CDR3 covers 12 residues. Trimming at V came to 2 bases and at J to 12 bases, leaving 7 bases not matched to a gene. The variable domain in full, completed from reference TRBV30 and TRBJ2-1, reads SQTIHQWPATLVQPVGSPLSLECTVEGTSNPNLYWYRQAAGRGLQLLFYSVGIGQISSEVPQNLSASRPQDRQFILSSKKLLLSDSGFYLCAWSLTAGLQFFGPGTRLTVL.

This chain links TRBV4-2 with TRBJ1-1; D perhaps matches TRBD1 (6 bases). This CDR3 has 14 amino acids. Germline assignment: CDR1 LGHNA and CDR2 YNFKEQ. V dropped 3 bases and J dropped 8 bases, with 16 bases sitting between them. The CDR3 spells CASSQILQGMEAFF. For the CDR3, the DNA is TGTGCCAGCAGCCAGATTTTACAGGGAATGGAAGCTTTCTTT.

Here the CDR3 DNA reads TGTGCCAGCAGTTTATTGGGAACTGGGACTATCTACGAGCAGTACTTC. Translation gives CASSLLGTGTIYEQYF. The chain carries TRBV27 and TRBJ2-7; 7 positions match TRBD2. From germline, CDR1 is MNHEY and CDR2 SMNVEV (reference sequence). V lost 1 base and J lost 3; bases outside the gene matches: 9. The CDR3 is 16 amino acids.

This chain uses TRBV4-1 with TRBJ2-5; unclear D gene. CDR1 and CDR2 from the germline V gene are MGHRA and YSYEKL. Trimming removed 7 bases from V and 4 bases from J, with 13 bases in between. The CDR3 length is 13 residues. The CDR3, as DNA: TGCGCCAGCATGGGCCCCGAAGGAGAGACCCAGTACTTC. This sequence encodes CASMGPEGETQYF.